The source of this TCR beta chain is a study of T cell changes during pregnancy in multiple sclerosis. Clones were sequenced by immunoSEQ multiplex PCR, and TCRdb holds only the in-frame ones, with some missing. The table shows over 55,000 clones, with 85% to 90% occurring only once. The CDR3 has 13 amino acids. Germline assignment: CDR1 GTSNPN and CDR2 SVGIG (reference sequence). Trimming left V 1 base short and J 10 bases short, with 16 bases between. In this sample, this clone turned up once. This sequence was found in a female donor in good health, enrolled as a control in a pregnancy study. This specimen was peripheral blood, taken after pregnancy. The J gene is TRBJ1-2, the V gene TRBV30, with a possible D match to TRBD1 (5 bases). In DNA, the CDR3 is TGTGCCTGGAGTGAGCCGTGGGGGGTGGCCTACACCTTC. Encoded protein: CAWSEPWGVAYTF.